This T cell receptor beta chain emerged from a study of T cell repertoires in cytomegalovirus infection. Study-level information: In the study, CMV epitopes included recently identified HLA-C-restricted and well-studied HLA-B-restricted ones. TCR beta signatures that were public indicated CMV infection and matching HLA type.

One entry per CDR3 protein, called by TCRdb with MiXCR from the reads. This table has 250,000 to 400,000 distinct CDR3 sequences, around 25% appearing once. The CDR3 is 14 amino acids. The germline gives CDR1 SEHNR, CDR2 FQNEAQ (reference sequence). V was pared by 4 bases and J by 5 bases, with 2 bases of the junction left unmatched. This clonotype was recorded at least ten times. The antigen is unknown. Overall study findings and caveats: Within the response measured ex vivo, HLA-C-restricted CMV-specific TCR beta clonotypes were dominant.

The chain employs TRBV7-9 and TRBJ1-4; 9 nucleotides agree with TRBD1. This receptor was obtained from a human donor in good health (CMV status not recorded). Some clones in this sample may be carry-over from other donors' samples. Specimen: cultured PBMCs, collected from culture after CMV antigen stimulation. The CDR3 spells CASSYGQGNEKLFF. CDR3 coding DNA: TGTGCCAGCAGCTACGGACAGGGGAATGAAAAACTGTTTTTT.